Following are 13 T cell receptor beta chains from one sample sequenced in a study of CD8+ T cells in alopecia areata. Extracted from the samples, RNA was reverse transcribed into cDNA to serve as the sequencing template. Clones were read by immunoSEQ multiplex PCR, and TCRdb kept only the in-frame ones, dropping some. In the table there are about 210,000 clones, approximately 72% of which are singletons. This sample's treatment: oral pan-JAK inhibitor, 5-10 mg twice daily. Sample: CD4+ T cells sorted from blood, taken around week 46, from a patient treated with tofacitinib. Source of these receptors: a human donor with alopecia areata.

The V gene is TRBV15, the J gene TRBJ1-2, with D unclear. Germline-derived CDR1 and CDR2 are LNHNV and YYDKDF (reference sequence). The CDR3 runs to 14 residues. The ends were cut back, 3 bases at V and 10 bases at J, with 18 bases in the middle. The CDR3 coding sequence is TGTGCCACCAGCAGCCGTTCGATATCCTCAGTCTACACCTTC. Its translation: CATSSRSISSVYTF.

The rearrangement links TRBV29-1 to TRBJ1-1; 7 positions agree with TRBD1. Germline V gives CDR1 SQVTM, CDR2 ANQGSEA. Trimming took 7 bases from V and 1 from J; bases not matched to a gene: 6. The CDR3 sequence is 13 residues long. The DNA for the CDR3 is TGCAGCGCCCTAACAGGGGCGAACACTGAAGCTTTCTTT. It codes for CSALTGANTEAFF.

A few counts support this clone. The chain links TRBV7-2 to TRBJ2-2; TRBD1 matches 7 bases. There are 14 residues in the CDR3. V gave up 5 bases and J gave up 4 bases; unmatched junction bases: 4. Per germline, CDR1 SGHTA and CDR2 FQGNSA. The CDR3 protein is CASSRQGPTGELFF. The CDR3 DNA is TGTGCCAGCAGCCGACAGGGACCCACCGGGGAGCTGTTTTTT.

The V gene is TRBV6-1, the J gene TRBJ1-6, with D possibly TRBD1 on 6 matching bases. CDR3 length: 15 amino acids. V was trimmed by 1 base and J by 9 bases, leaving 13 bases between them. The germline V gene encodes CDR1 MNHNS and CDR2 SASEGT. CDR3 nucleotide sequence: TGTGCCAGCAGTGAAGGGGGGCCTCTGGGTTCACCCCTCCACTTT. Translating gives CASSEGGPLGSPLHF.

This clone has only a few counts. This chain links TRBV5-4 with TRBJ2-1; tentative D call: TRBD1 (6 bases). V was cut by 1 base and J by 8 bases, with 13 bases left in between. Germline V CDR1 and CDR2: SGHNT, YYREEE (reference sequence). The CDR3 totals 14 residues. The CDR3 DNA reads TGTGCCAGCAGCTTGCCCAGGGGTAGGGATGAGCAGTTCTTC. Translation: CASSLPRGRDEQFF.

About this clone: At one end, the junction sequence differs from germline, possibly due to a read error. The chain combines TRBV29-1 with TRBJ2-7; 7 bases line up with TRBD1. The CDR3 is made up of 15 amino acids. Looked up from germline, CDR1 is SQVTM and CDR2 is ANQGSEA. As DNA, the CDR3 is TGCAGCGTCTCCGAGGGGGCAGGGGGTCATTCGGAGCGGTACTTC. Translating gives CSVSEGAGGHSERYF.

The table lists this clone with a few counts. The chain joins TRBV6-1 to TRBJ2-7, with D hard to call. V lost 2 bases and J lost 0, with 8 bases in between. In germline, CDR1 is MNHNS, CDR2 SASEGT. CDR3 size: 14 residues. In nucleotides, the CDR3 is TGTGCCAGCAGTGAACAGTTGAGCTCCTACGAGCAGTACTTC. Translating it yields CASSEQLSSYEQYF.

This clone was picked up a small number of times. J is TRBJ1-2 and V is TRBV28; possibly TRBD1 for D (5 bases). This CDR3 is 12 amino acids long. The germline V gene encodes CDR1 MDHEN and CDR2 SYDVKM. V was shortened by 10 bases and J by 6 bases, with 15 bases between the two germline ends. This chain's CDR3 is CAIQGSHHGYTF. The DNA of the CDR3 is TGTGCCATTCAGGGTAGTCATCATGGCTACACCTTC.

The V call is TRBV4-1, the J call TRBJ2-5; unclear D gene. The germline V and J ends were trimmed by 1 base and 5 bases, with 14 bases remaining between them. Germline values: CDR1 MGHRA, CDR2 YSYEKL. This CDR3 is 15 amino acids long. CDR3 residues: CASSQVVSAWETQYF. CDR3 sequence (DNA): TGCGCCAGCAGCCAAGTCGTTTCAGCCTGGGAGACCCAGTACTTC.

As DNA, the CDR3 is TGCGCCAGCAGCTTCATTGTGGCAGATACGCAGTATTTT. It specifies CASSFIVADTQYF. The chain couples TRBV5-1 to TRBJ2-3; no clear D gene. V was cut by 2 bases and J by 4 bases, with 8 bases left in between. The CDR3 covers 13 residues. Germline V gives CDR1 SGHRS, CDR2 YFSETQ.

The chain links TRBV29-1 to TRBJ2-7, with TRBD1 as a possible D gene (6 bases). The germline V gene encodes CDR1 SQVTM and CDR2 ANQGSEA. CDR3 size: 12 residues. V lost 4 bases and J lost 2, with 9 bases in between. The CDR3 sequence is CSVVWGPYEQYF. The CDR3 DNA reads TGCAGCGTTGTCTGGGGGCCCTACGAGCAGTACTTC.

The chain is built from TRBV5-1 and TRBJ2-7; D is unclear. The CDR3 totals 14 residues. V was cut by 0 bases and J by 1 base, with 8 bases left in between. CDR1 is SGHRS, CDR2 YFSETQ, per germline. DNA for the CDR3: TGCGCCAGCAGCTTGGCATCTGGGTCCTACGAGCAGTACTTC. Translated, it gives CASSLASGSYEQYF.

The chain carries TRBV7-2 and TRBJ2-2, with D maybe TRBD2 (6 bases). The CDR3 loop spans 12 amino acids. The germline gives CDR1 SGHTA, CDR2 FQGNSA. V shed 10 bases and J shed 4 bases, with 10 bases lying between them. CDR3 sequence reads: CAITGGTGELFF. CDR3 coding DNA: TGTGCCATAACCGGGGGCACCGGGGAGCTGTTTTTT.